These T cell receptor beta chains were read from a single sample in a study of blood T cells in healthy people across ages. TCRdb processed the 5' RACE reads anew with MiXCR; each CDR3 protein has one entry. The top ten hold 0.75% of the sample, which has roughly 1,000,000 distinct CDR3 sequences, roughly a quarter seen once. This sample was also put to use in a study of T cells of mothers and their children.

The sequenced material came from blood. These receptors all come from a girl aged 2 to 10 in good health. The CDR3 runs from the conserved cysteine through the conserved F or W. D genes are given only for firm matches. For some rows the clone size is stated as once, few or many, or as a class when expanded; others skip it.

J gene: TRBJ2-1; clone size: few; D gene: NA; V gene: TRBV27; CDR3 length: 16; CDR3 protein: CASSLSSGESYNEQFF; CDR3 DNA: TGTGCCAGCAGTTTATCTTCAGGGGAATCCTACAATGAGCAGTTCTTC
J gene: TRBJ1-3; clone size: few; D gene: NA; V gene: TRBV20-1; CDR3 length: 14; CDR3 protein: CSARDVEGPNTIYF; CDR3 DNA: TGCAGTGCTAGAGACGTGGAGGGCCCAAACACCATATATTTT
J gene: TRBJ2-7; clone size: few; D gene: NA; V gene: TRBV27; CDR3 length: 15; CDR3 protein: CASSSNRDALHEQYF; CDR3 DNA: TGTGCCAGCAGTTCTAACCGGGATGCCCTCCACGAGCAGTACTTC
J gene: TRBJ2-5; clone size: NA; D gene: NA; V gene: TRBV7-9; CDR3 length: 11; CDR3 protein: CASSSPSEVYF; CDR3 DNA: TGTGCCAGCAGCTCCCCTAGCGAGGTGTACTTC
J gene: TRBJ1-5; clone size: many; D gene: NA; V gene: TRBV2; CDR3 length: 14; CDR3 protein: CASRDNTGFQPQHF; CDR3 DNA: TGTGCCAGCAGGGATAACACAGGGTTTCAGCCCCAGCATTTT
J gene: TRBJ2-1; clone size: many; D gene: TRBD2; V gene: TRBV7-2; CDR3 length: 14; CDR3 protein: CASSQLAGVGEQFF; CDR3 DNA: TGTGCCAGCAGCCAACTAGCGGGAGTCGGTGAGCAGTTCTTC
J gene: TRBJ2-3; clone size: few; D gene: NA; V gene: TRBV21-1; CDR3 length: 19; CDR3 protein: CANLKTDRGSYPYTDTQYF; CDR3 DNA: TGTGCCAACCTGAAAACGGACAGGGGATCGTACCCTTACACAGATACGCAGTATTTT
J gene: TRBJ2-5; clone size: NA; D gene: NA; V gene: TRBV7-9; CDR3 length: 14; CDR3 protein: CASRLALGQETQYF; CDR3 DNA: TGTGCCAGCAGGCTAGCTTTGGGACAAGAGACCCAGTACTTC
J gene: TRBJ2-1; clone size: NA; D gene: NA; V gene: TRBV7-9; CDR3 length: 12; CDR3 protein: CASSLVTNEQLF; CDR3 DNA: TGTGCCAGCAGCTTAGTCACTAATGAGCAGCTCTTC
J gene: TRBJ2-1; clone size: NA; D gene: TRBD1; V gene: TRBV5-1; CDR3 length: 14; CDR3 protein: CASSFGTGVIEQFF; CDR3 DNA: TGCGCCAGCAGCTTCGGGACAGGCGTGATCGAGCAGTTCTTC
J gene: TRBJ1-2; clone size: NA; D gene: NA; V gene: TRBV29-1; CDR3 length: 12; CDR3 protein: CSVFRGSYGYTF; CDR3 DNA: TGCAGCGTGTTTAGGGGATCTTATGGCTACACCTTC
J gene: TRBJ2-5; clone size: NA; D gene: NA; V gene: TRBV20-1; CDR3 length: 13; CDR3 protein: CSAHLSRKETQYF; CDR3 DNA: TGCAGTGCACATCTCTCGCGAAAAGAGACCCAGTACTTC
J gene: TRBJ2-2; clone size: few; D gene: NA; V gene: TRBV11-2; CDR3 length: 16; CDR3 protein: CASSSWGGGNTGELFF; CDR3 DNA: TGTGCCAGCAGCTCCTGGGGGGGGGGCAACACCGGGGAGCTGTTTTTT
J gene: TRBJ2-5; clone size: NA; D gene: TRBD2; V gene: TRBV20-1; CDR3 length: 16; CDR3 protein: CSARDHSGGQAETQYF; CDR3 DNA: TGCAGTGCTAGAGATCACAGCGGGGGGCAAGCGGAGACCCAGTACTTC
J gene: TRBJ2-5; clone size: few; D gene: TRBD2; V gene: TRBV6-1; CDR3 length: 13; CDR3 protein: CARISGPWGTQYF; CDR3 DNA: TGTGCCAGGATTAGCGGGCCCTGGGGGACCCAGTACTTC
J gene: TRBJ2-5; clone size: NA; D gene: NA; V gene: TRBV7-9; CDR3 length: 16; CDR3 protein: CASSHQGTPVLETQYF; CDR3 DNA: TGTGCCAGCAGCCATCAGGGGACACCAGTATTGGAGACCCAGTACTTC
J gene: TRBJ2-1; clone size: few; D gene: TRBD2; V gene: TRBV7-3; CDR3 length: 15; CDR3 protein: CASSSTSGGGNEQFF; CDR3 DNA: TGTGCCAGCAGTTCGACTAGCGGGGGTGGCAATGAGCAGTTCTTC
J gene: TRBJ1-2; clone size: NA; D gene: NA; V gene: TRBV28; CDR3 length: 13; CDR3 protein: CASREGAGYGYTF; CDR3 DNA: TGTGCCAGCAGGGAGGGAGCAGGGTATGGCTACACCTTC
J gene: TRBJ2-4; clone size: few; D gene: NA; V gene: TRBV7-2; CDR3 length: 16; CDR3 protein: CASSGPGHNAGNIQYF; CDR3 DNA: TGTGCCAGCAGCGGTCCGGGACACAACGCGGGGAACATTCAGTACTTC
J gene: TRBJ1-4; clone size: NA; D gene: NA; V gene: TRBV27; CDR3 length: 12; CDR3 protein: CASIFSGPELFF; CDR3 DNA: TGTGCCAGCATATTCTCTGGCCCCGAACTGTTTTTT
J gene: TRBJ2-2; clone size: NA; D gene: NA; V gene: TRBV7-2; CDR3 length: 15; CDR3 protein: CASSLVARTTGELFF; CDR3 DNA: TGTGCCAGCAGCTTAGTGGCCAGAACCACCGGGGAGCTGTTTTTT
J gene: TRBJ2-5; clone size: many; D gene: NA; V gene: TRBV7-2; CDR3 length: 14; CDR3 protein: CASRATRGGETQYF; CDR3 DNA: TGTGCCAGCCGCGCGACCCGAGGGGGGGAGACCCAGTACTTC
J gene: TRBJ2-5; clone size: few; D gene: TRBD2; V gene: TRBV6-6; CDR3 length: 15; CDR3 protein: CASSYAGGGVETQYF; CDR3 DNA: TGTGCCAGCAGTTACGCGGGAGGGGGGGTTGAGACCCAGTACTTC
J gene: TRBJ2-1; clone size: NA; D gene: TRBD1; V gene: TRBV27; CDR3 length: 16; CDR3 protein: CASSNLGTGGMHEQFF; CDR3 DNA: TGTGCCAGCAGCAACCTCGGGACAGGGGGGATGCATGAGCAGTTCTTC
J gene: TRBJ2-5; clone size: once; D gene: NA; V gene: TRBV28; CDR3 length: 12; CDR3 protein: CATGWGAETQYF; CDR3 DNA: TGTGCCACTGGCTGGGGAGCAGAGACCCAGTACTTC
J gene: TRBJ1-1; clone size: few; D gene: NA; V gene: TRBV6-5; CDR3 length: 14; CDR3 protein: CASRTGSKNTEAFF; CDR3 DNA: TGTGCCAGCAGAACAGGGTCGAAGAACACTGAAGCTTTCTTT
J gene: TRBJ1-1; clone size: few; D gene: NA; V gene: TRBV12-5; CDR3 length: 14; CDR3 protein: CASGLEGSDTEAFF; CDR3 DNA: TGTGCTAGTGGTTTGGAGGGTTCAGACACTGAAGCTTTCTTT
J gene: TRBJ1-5; clone size: NA; D gene: NA; V gene: TRBV12-3/TRBV12-4; CDR3 length: 15; CDR3 protein: CASSLGSGHNQPQHF; CDR3 DNA: TGTGCCAGCAGTTTAGGTTCAGGGCACAATCAGCCCCAGCATTTT
J gene: TRBJ1-5; clone size: NA; D gene: NA; V gene: TRBV2; CDR3 length: 14; CDR3 protein: CASSEGGAGQPQHF; CDR3 DNA: TGTGCCAGCAGTGAAGGGGGCGCGGGGCAGCCCCAGCATTTT
J gene: TRBJ1-2; clone size: NA; D gene: NA; V gene: TRBV20-1; CDR3 length: 12; CDR3 protein: CSALTDVNGYTF; CDR3 DNA: TGCAGTGCTCTGACAGACGTAAATGGCTACACCTTC
J gene: TRBJ1-6; clone size: few; D gene: NA; V gene: TRBV28; CDR3 length: 12; CDR3 protein: CASSGGYPPLHF; CDR3 DNA: TGTGCCAGCAGTGGAGGGTACCCACCCCTCCACTTT
J gene: TRBJ2-4; clone size: few; D gene: NA; V gene: TRBV12-3/TRBV12-4; CDR3 length: 15; CDR3 protein: CASTWWPVAKNIQYF; CDR3 DNA: TGTGCCAGCACCTGGTGGCCTGTAGCCAAAAACATTCAGTACTTC
J gene: TRBJ2-3; clone size: NA; D gene: NA; V gene: TRBV5-4; CDR3 length: 16; CDR3 protein: CASSSSVSRALDTQYF; CDR3 DNA: TGTGCCAGCAGCTCCTCAGTCAGCAGGGCCCTAGATACGCAGTATTTT
J gene: TRBJ1-6; clone size: NA; D gene: TRBD1; V gene: TRBV14; CDR3 length: 15; CDR3 protein: CASSQDQGQLSPLHF; CDR3 DNA: TGTGCCAGCAGCCAAGATCAGGGACAGCTTTCACCCCTCCACTTT
J gene: TRBJ1-2; clone size: NA; D gene: TRBD1; V gene: TRBV6-5; CDR3 length: 15; CDR3 protein: CASTYSGTGPDGYTF; CDR3 DNA: TGTGCCAGCACTTATTCCGGGACAGGGCCCGATGGCTACACCTTC
J gene: TRBJ2-7; clone size: NA; D gene: TRBD1; V gene: TRBV7-2; CDR3 length: 17; CDR3 protein: CASSLVAGQVPSYEQYF; CDR3 DNA: TGTGCCAGCAGCTTAGTTGCGGGACAGGTTCCCTCCTACGAGCAGTACTTC
J gene: TRBJ1-1; clone size: few; D gene: NA; V gene: TRBV27; CDR3 length: 14; CDR3 protein: CASTGGEPNTEAFF; CDR3 DNA: TGTGCCAGCACTGGGGGGGAACCCAACACTGAAGCTTTCTTT
J gene: TRBJ2-5; clone size: few; D gene: NA; V gene: TRBV29-1; CDR3 length: 14; CDR3 protein: CSVEETADQETQYF; CDR3 DNA: TGCAGCGTTGAGGAGACAGCGGATCAAGAGACCCAGTACTTC
J gene: TRBJ2-1; clone size: NA; D gene: TRBD2; V gene: TRBV7-9; CDR3 length: 16; CDR3 protein: CASSLFGGGHNNEQFF; CDR3 DNA: TGTGCCAGCAGCTTATTCGGGGGGGGCCATAACAATGAGCAGTTCTTC
J gene: TRBJ2-1; clone size: few; D gene: NA; V gene: TRBV5-5; CDR3 length: 15; CDR3 protein: CASSSPGHLYNEQFF; CDR3 DNA: TGTGCCAGCAGCTCCCCGGGACACCTTTACAATGAGCAGTTCTTC
J gene: TRBJ1-2; clone size: NA; D gene: NA; V gene: TRBV29-1; CDR3 length: 11; CDR3 protein: CSVEYNYGYTF; CDR3 DNA: TGCAGCGTTGAGTACAACTATGGCTACACCTTC
J gene: TRBJ2-3; clone size: NA; D gene: NA; V gene: TRBV28; CDR3 length: 13; CDR3 protein: CASNNRLTGTQYF; CDR3 DNA: TGTGCCAGCAATAACAGACTCACAGGTACGCAGTATTTT
J gene: TRBJ2-1; clone size: NA; D gene: NA; V gene: TRBV12-3/TRBV12-4; CDR3 length: 11; CDR3 protein: CASSDLGEQFF; CDR3 DNA: TGTGCCAGCAGCGACTTGGGTGAGCAGTTCTTC
J gene: TRBJ2-1; clone size: once; D gene: NA; V gene: TRBV7-9; CDR3 length: 17; CDR3 protein: CASSFPIGAGSDNEQFF; CDR3 DNA: TGTGCCAGCAGCTTCCCGATCGGGGCAGGGTCAGACAATGAGCAGTTCTTC